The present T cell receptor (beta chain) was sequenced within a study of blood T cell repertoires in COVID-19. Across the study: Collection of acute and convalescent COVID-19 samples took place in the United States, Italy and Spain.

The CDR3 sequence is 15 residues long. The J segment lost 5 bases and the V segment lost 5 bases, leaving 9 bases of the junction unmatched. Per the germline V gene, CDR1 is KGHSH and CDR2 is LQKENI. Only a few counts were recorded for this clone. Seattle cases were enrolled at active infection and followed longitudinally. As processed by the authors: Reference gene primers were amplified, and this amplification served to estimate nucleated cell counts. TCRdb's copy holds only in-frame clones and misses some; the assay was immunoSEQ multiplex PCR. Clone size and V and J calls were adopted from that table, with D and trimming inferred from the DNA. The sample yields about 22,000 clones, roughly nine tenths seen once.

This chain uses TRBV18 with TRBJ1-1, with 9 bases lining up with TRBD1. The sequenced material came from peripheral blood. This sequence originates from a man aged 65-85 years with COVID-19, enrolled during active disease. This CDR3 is CASSSAGQGNTEAFF. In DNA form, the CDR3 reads TGTGCCAGCTCATCAGCGGGACAGGGAAATACTGAAGCTTTCTTT.